These T cell receptor beta chains were read from a single sample in a study of blood T cells in healthy people across ages. TCRdb re-called the 5' RACE reads with MiXCR, one entry per CDR3 protein. This table has around 700,000 distinct CDR3 sequences, 25% appearing once. These same data were also listed under a study on T cells of mothers and their children.

The sequenced material came from blood. The receptors shown here come from a boy younger than 18 in good health. CDR3s include the opening cysteine and the closing phenylalanine or tryptophan. Fields, in order: V gene, J gene, D gene, clone size, CDR3 protein, CDR3 DNA. The D gene is left open where the match is weak. Clone size, where shown, is once, few, many, or a class for clones that have expanded.

V gene: TRBV19
J gene: TRBJ2-7
D gene: -
clone size: few
CDR3 protein: CASSTSGKEQYF
CDR3 DNA: TGTGCCAGTAGTACTTCAGGGAAGGAGCAGTACTTC

V gene: TRBV29-1
J gene: TRBJ1-1
D gene: -
clone size: -
CDR3 protein: CSAGGTEAFF
CDR3 DNA: TGCAGCGCCGGTGGGACTGAAGCTTTCTTT

V gene: TRBV10-3
J gene: TRBJ2-7
D gene: -
clone size: -
CDR3 protein: CARLGRYYEQYF
CDR3 DNA: TGTGCCAGACTGGGCAGGTACTACGAGCAGTACTTC

V gene: TRBV7-2
J gene: TRBJ2-2
D gene: -
clone size: few
CDR3 protein: CASRQERFTGELFF
CDR3 DNA: TGTGCCAGCAGACAGGAAAGGTTCACCGGGGAGCTGTTTTTT

V gene: TRBV19
J gene: TRBJ2-5
D gene: TRBD1
clone size: few
CDR3 protein: CASRPTGVETQYF
CDR3 DNA: TGTGCCAGTAGGCCCACAGGGGTGGAGACCCAGTACTTC

V gene: TRBV6-5
J gene: TRBJ1-2
D gene: -
clone size: -
CDR3 protein: CASSLGTRSGYTF
CDR3 DNA: TGTGCCAGCAGCCTCGGGACTCGTTCTGGCTACACCTTC

V gene: TRBV20-1
J gene: TRBJ2-5
D gene: TRBD2
clone size: few
CDR3 protein: CSARDPSSGSVETQYF
CDR3 DNA: TGCAGTGCTAGAGATCCGTCTAGCGGGAGTGTGGAGACCCAGTACTTC

V gene: TRBV7-9
J gene: TRBJ2-4
D gene: -
clone size: -
CDR3 protein: CASSFQDGAGNIQYF
CDR3 DNA: TGTGCCAGCAGCTTCCAGGACGGGGCGGGAAACATTCAGTACTTC

V gene: TRBV4-3
J gene: TRBJ2-7
D gene: -
clone size: -
CDR3 protein: CASSQNPLGGAPGEQYF
CDR3 DNA: TGCGCCAGCAGCCAAAATCCCCTTGGGGGGGCCCCGGGCGAGCAGTACTTC

V gene: TRBV9
J gene: TRBJ1-2
D gene: -
clone size: -
CDR3 protein: CASSVGQGSGGYTF
CDR3 DNA: TGTGCCAGCAGCGTAGGGCAGGGGTCTGGTGGCTACACCTTC

V gene: TRBV29-1
J gene: TRBJ2-1
D gene: -
clone size: -
CDR3 protein: CSVGLLGIEGEQFF
CDR3 DNA: TGCAGCGTTGGGCTGTTGGGAATCGAGGGTGAGCAGTTCTTC